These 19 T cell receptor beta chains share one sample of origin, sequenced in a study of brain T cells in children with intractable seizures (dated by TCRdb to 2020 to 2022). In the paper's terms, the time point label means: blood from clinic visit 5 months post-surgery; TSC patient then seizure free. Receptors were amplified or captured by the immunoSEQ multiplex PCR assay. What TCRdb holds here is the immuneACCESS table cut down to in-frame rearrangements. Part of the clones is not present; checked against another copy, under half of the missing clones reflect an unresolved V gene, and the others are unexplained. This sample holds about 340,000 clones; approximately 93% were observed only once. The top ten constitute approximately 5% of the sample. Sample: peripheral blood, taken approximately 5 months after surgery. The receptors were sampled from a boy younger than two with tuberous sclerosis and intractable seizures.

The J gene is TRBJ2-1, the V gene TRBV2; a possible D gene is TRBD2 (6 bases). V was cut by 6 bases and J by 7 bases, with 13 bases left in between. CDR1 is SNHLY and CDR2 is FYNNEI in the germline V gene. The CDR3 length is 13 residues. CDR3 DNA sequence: TGTGCCAGCAGCGGGGAGGCGTGGAATGAGCAGTTCTTC. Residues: CASSGEAWNEQFF.

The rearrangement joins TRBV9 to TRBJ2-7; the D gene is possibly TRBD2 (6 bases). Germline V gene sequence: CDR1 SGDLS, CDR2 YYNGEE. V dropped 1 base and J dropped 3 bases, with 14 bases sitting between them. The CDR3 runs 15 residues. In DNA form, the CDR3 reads TGTGCCAGCAGCGTAACGGGAGCGGAAAACTACGAGCAGTACTTC. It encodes CASSVTGAENYEQYF.

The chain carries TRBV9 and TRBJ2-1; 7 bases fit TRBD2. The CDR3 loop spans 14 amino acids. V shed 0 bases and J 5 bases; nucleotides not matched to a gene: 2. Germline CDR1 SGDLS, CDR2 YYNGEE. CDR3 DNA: TGTGCCAGCAGCGTAGGAGGGACTAACAATGAGCAGTTCTTC. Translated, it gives CASSVGGTNNEQFF.

CDR3 amino acids: CASSATGWTGNTIYF. Written as DNA, the CDR3 is TGTGCCAGTAGTGCGACAGGGTGGACTGGAAACACCATATATTTT. This chain links TRBV19 with TRBJ1-3; 7 bases match TRBD1. Germline values: CDR1 LNHDA, CDR2 SQIVND (reference sequence). This CDR3 has 15 amino acids. V lost 5 bases and J lost 2; bases outside the gene matches: 6.

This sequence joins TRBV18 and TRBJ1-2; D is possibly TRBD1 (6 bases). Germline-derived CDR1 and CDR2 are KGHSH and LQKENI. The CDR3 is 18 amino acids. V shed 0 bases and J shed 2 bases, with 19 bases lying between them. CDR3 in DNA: TGTGCCAGCTCACCACCGGGAGGCAGGGGCCCGAGGAACTATGGCTACACCTTC. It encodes CASSPPGGRGPRNYGYTF.

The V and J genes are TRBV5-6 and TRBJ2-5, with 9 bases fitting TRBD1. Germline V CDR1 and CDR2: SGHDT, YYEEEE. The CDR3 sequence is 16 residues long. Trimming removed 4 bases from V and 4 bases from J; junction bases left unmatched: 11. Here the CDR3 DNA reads TGTGCCAGCAGCCCGACCCTCACAGGGGGCGGAGAGACCCAGTACTTC. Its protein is CASSPTLTGGGETQYF. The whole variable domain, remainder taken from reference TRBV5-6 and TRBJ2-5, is DAGVTQSPTHLIKTRGQQVTLRCSPKSGHDTVSWYQQALGQGPQFIFQYYEEEERQRGNFPDRFSGHQFPNYSSELNVNALLLGDSALYLCASSPTLTGGGETQYFGPGTRLLVL.

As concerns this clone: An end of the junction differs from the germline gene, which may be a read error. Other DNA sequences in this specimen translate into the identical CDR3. This CDR3 reads CASSIEGQGYEQYF. CDR3 bases: TGTGCCAGTAGTATAGAGGGACAGGGCTACGAGCAATACTTC. This chain connects TRBV19 to TRBJ2-7; TRBD1 matches at 9 bases. CDR1 and CDR2 from the germline V gene are LNHDA and SQIVND (reference sequence). This CDR3 has 14 amino acids.

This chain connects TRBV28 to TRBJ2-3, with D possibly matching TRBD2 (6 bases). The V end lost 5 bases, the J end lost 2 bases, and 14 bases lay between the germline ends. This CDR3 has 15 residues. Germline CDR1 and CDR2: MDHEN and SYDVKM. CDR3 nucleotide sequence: TGTGCCAGCAGTCAAAGGGACTTCTTCACAGATACGCAGTATTTT. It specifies CASSQRDFFTDTQYF.

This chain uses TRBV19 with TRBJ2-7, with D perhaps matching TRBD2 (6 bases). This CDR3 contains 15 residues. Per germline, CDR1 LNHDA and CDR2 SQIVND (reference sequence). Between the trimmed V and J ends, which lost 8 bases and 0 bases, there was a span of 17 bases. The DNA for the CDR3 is TGTGCCAGTGGGACTCCCAACGGCGTCTCCTACGAGCAGTACTTC. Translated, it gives CASGTPNGVSYEQYF.

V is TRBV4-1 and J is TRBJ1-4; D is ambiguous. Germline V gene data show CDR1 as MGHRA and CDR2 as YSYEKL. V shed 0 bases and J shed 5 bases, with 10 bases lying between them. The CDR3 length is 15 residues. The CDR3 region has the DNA TGCGCCAGCAGCCAAGAGGCGGGTTTGAATGAAAAACTGTTTTTT. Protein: CASSQEAGLNEKLFF.

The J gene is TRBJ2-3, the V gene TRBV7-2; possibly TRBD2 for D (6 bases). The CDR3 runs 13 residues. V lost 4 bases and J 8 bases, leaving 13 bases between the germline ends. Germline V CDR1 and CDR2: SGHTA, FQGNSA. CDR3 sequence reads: CASSSPEGATQYF. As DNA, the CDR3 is TGTGCCAGCAGCTCCCCGGAGGGCGCTACGCAGTATTTT.

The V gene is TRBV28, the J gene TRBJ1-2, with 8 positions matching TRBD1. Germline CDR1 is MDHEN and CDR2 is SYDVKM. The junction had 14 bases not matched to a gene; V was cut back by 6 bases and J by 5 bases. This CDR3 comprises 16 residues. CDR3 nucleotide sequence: TGTGCCAGCAGCCATACCACCAGGGGGCGCTGGTATGGCTACACCTTC. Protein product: CASSHTTRGRWYGYTF.

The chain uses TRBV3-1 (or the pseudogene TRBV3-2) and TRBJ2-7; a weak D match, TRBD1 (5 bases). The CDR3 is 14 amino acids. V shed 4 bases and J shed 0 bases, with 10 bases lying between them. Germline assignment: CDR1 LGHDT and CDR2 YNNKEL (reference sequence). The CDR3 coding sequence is TGTGCCAGCAGCCGCAGGGCTAGCTCCTACGAGCAGTACTTC. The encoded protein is CASSRRASSYEQYF.

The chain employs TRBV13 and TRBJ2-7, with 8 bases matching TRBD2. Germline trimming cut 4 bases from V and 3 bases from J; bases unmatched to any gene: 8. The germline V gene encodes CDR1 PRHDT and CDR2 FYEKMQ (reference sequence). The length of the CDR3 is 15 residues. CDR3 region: CASSYSRGGFYEQYF. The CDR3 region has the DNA TGTGCCAGCAGCTACTCTCGCGGGGGGTTCTACGAGCAGTACTTC.

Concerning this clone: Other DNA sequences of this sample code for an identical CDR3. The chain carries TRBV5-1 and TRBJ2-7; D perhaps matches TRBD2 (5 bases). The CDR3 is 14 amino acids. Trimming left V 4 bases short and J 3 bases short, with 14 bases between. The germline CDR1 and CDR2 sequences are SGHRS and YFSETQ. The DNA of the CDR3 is TGCGCCAGCAGCCCGGACCGGGAAGTCTACGAGCAGTACTTC. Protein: CASSPDREVYEQYF. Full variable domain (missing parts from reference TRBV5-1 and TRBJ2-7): KAGVTQTPRYLIKTRGQQVTLSCSPISGHRSVSWYQQTPGQGLQFLFEYFSETQRNKGNFPGRFSGRQFSNSRSEMNVSTLELGDSALYLCASSPDREVYEQYFGPGTRLTVT.

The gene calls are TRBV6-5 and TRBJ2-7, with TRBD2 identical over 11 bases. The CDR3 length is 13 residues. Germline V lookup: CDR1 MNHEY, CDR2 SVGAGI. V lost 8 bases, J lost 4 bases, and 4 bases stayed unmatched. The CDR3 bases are TGTGCCAGCGGGACTAGCGGTCGTTACGAGCAGTACTTC. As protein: CASGTSGRYEQYF.

The CDR3 DNA follows: TGTGCCAGCAGTTACTCATCAGGCGGTAAAAACATTCAGTACTTC. This codes for CASSYSSGGKNIQYF. This chain joins TRBV6-5 and TRBJ2-4; D remains ambiguous. The ends were cut back, 0 bases at V and 4 bases at J, with 10 bases in the middle. The CDR3 spans 15 residues. Germline CDR1 and CDR2: MNHEY and SVGAGI.

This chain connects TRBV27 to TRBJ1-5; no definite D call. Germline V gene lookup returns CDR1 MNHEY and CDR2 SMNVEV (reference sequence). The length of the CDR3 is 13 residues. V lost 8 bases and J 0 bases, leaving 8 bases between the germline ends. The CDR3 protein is CASSPYSNQPQHF. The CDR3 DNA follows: TGTGCCAGCTCCCCCTATAGCAATCAGCCCCAGCATTTT.

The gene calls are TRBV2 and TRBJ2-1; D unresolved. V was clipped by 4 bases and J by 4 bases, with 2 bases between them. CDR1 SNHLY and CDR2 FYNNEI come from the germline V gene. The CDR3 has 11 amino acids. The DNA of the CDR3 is TGTGCCAGCAGTGTATACAATGAGCAGTTCTTC. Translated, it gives CASSVYNEQFF.